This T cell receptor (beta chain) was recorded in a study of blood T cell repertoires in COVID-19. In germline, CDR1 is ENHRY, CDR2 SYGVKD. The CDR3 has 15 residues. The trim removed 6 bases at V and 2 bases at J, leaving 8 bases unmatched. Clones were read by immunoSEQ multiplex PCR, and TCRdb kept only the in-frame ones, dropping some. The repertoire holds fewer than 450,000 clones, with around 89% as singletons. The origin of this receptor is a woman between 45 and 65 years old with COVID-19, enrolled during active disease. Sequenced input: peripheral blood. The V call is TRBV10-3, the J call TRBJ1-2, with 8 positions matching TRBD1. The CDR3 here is CAISPATGENYGYTF. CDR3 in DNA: TGTGCCATCAGCCCCGCGACAGGGGAGAACTATGGCTACACCTTC.